Following are 17 T cell receptor beta chains from one sample sequenced in a study of cytotoxic CD8 clonotypes in ibrutinib-treated CLL. Profiling relied on immunoSEQ multiplex PCR, and the TCRdb table lists in-frame clones only, not all of them. Seen here are around 200,000 clones, just under 80% observed once, and the top ten hold around 10%. This material consisted of PBMCs, taken after 12 months of ibrutinib treatment. Every receptor here comes from a human donor with chronic lymphocytic leukemia.

V is TRBV10-3 and J is TRBJ1-5; possibly TRBD1 for D (5 bases). V gave up 6 bases and J gave up 5 bases, with 11 bases separating them. The CDR3 contains 13 residues. Germline lookup yields CDR1 ENHRY and CDR2 SYGVKD. The chain's CDR3 is CAISSGGHQPQHF. The DNA for the CDR3 is TGTGCCATCAGCTCGGGGGGTCATCAGCCCCAGCATTTT.

The chain carries TRBV7-8 and TRBJ1-4; no clear D gene. Trimming shortened V by 4 bases and J by 8 bases, and 8 bases separated the two germline ends. The CDR3 has 12 amino acids. Looked up from germline, CDR1 is SGHVS and CDR2 is FQNEAQ. CDR3 residues: CASSSLREKLFF. For the CDR3, the DNA is TGTGCCAGCAGCTCCTTAAGAGAAAAACTGTTTTTT.

V is TRBV29-1 and J is TRBJ1-2, with D unclear. This CDR3 is built from 13 residues. Trimming shortened V by 4 bases and J by 4 bases, and 13 bases separated the two germline ends. Germline V gene sequence: CDR1 SQVTM, CDR2 ANQGSEA. CDR3 loop: CSVGQILGYGYTF. The CDR3 coding sequence is TGCAGCGTTGGGCAGATCCTTGGCTATGGCTACACCTTC. Using reference TRBV29-1 and TRBJ1-2 for the parts outside the CDR3, the full variable domain is SAVISQKPSRDICQRGTSLTIQCQVDSQVTMMFWYRQQPGQSLTLIATANQGSEATYESGFVIDKFPISRPNLTFSTLTVSNMSPEDSSIYLCSVGQILGYGYTFGSGTRLTVV.

This clone was recorded only once. V and J are TRBV7-8 and TRBJ2-1, with TRBD2 matching 8 bases. Germline V lookup: CDR1 SGHVS, CDR2 FQNEAQ. Losses at the gene ends were 3 bases for V and 8 bases for J; bases not matched to a gene: 9. The CDR3 loop spans 15 amino acids. This CDR3 is CASSFQAGVVDEQFF. The DNA for the CDR3 is TGTGCCAGCAGCTTTCAAGCGGGAGTAGTGGATGAGCAGTTCTTC.

V gene TRBV28 combines with J gene TRBJ1-5, with a tentative D call TRBD1 (6 bases). The CDR3 extends over 18 amino acids. In germline, CDR1 is MDHEN, CDR2 SYDVKM. V gave up 1 base and J gave up 6 bases, with 22 bases separating them. For the CDR3, the DNA is TGTGCCAGCAGTTTATTCAGTCTACAGGGTGAACTAGGTCAGCCCCAGCATTTT. This translates into CASSLFSLQGELGQPQHF.

This clone is a singleton in its sample. V and J are TRBV27 and TRBJ1-1; no definite D call. Germline V gene lookup returns CDR1 MNHEY and CDR2 SMNVEV (reference sequence). The V end lost 3 bases, the J end lost 0 bases, and 11 bases lay between the germline ends. This CDR3 contains 15 residues. As DNA, the CDR3 is TGTGCCAGCAGTTTCAGCCCGGGAATGAACACTGAAGCTTTCTTT. This translates into CASSFSPGMNTEAFF.

The genes are TRBV2 and TRBJ2-6; 12 bases align to TRBD1. Trimming cost V 10 bases and J 3 bases; bases outside gene matches: 7. This CDR3 is built from 16 residues. The germline CDR1 and CDR2 sequences are SNHLY and FYNNEI. The CDR3 DNA reads TGTGCCATCCCGGGACAGGGGGCGCTTGGGGCCAACGTCCTGACTTTC. It specifies CAIPGQGALGANVLTF.

J is TRBJ2-5 and V is TRBV7-7; D is unresolved. Germline CDR1 SSHAT, CDR2 FNYEAQ (reference sequence). The CDR3 extends over 13 amino acids. CDR3 sequence reads: CASSKGVRETQYF. The DNA of the CDR3 is TGTGCTAGCTCAAAGGGTGTTCGAGAGACCCAGTACTTC.

This sequence joins TRBV9 and TRBJ2-5; tentative D call: TRBD1 (6 bases). This CDR3 region has 14 residues. Trimming removed 4 bases from V and 5 bases from J, with 15 bases in between. Per germline, CDR1 SGDLS and CDR2 YYNGEE. The DNA for the CDR3 is TGTGCCAGCAGCAAAGGGCAGGGGCGGGAGACCCAGTACTTC. Its translation is CASSKGQGRETQYF.

V is TRBV6-6 and J is TRBJ1-2, with 7 bases matching TRBD1. Germline trimming cut 5 bases from V and 8 bases from J; bases unmatched to any gene: 11. The CDR3 contains 14 residues. Germline V CDR1 and CDR2: MNHNY, SVGAGI (reference sequence). The CDR3 sequence is CASSRRQGREGYTF. The DNA of the CDR3 is TGTGCCAGCAGTCGCCGACAGGGTAGGGAAGGCTACACCTTC.

This chain uses TRBV7-9 with TRBJ1-2; tentative D call: TRBD1 (6 bases). Germline CDR1 SEHNR, CDR2 FQNEAQ (reference sequence). V was pared by 5 bases and J by 8 bases, with 15 bases between. The CDR3 has 13 residues. The CDR3 bases are TGTGCCAGCAGCCAAGGGGGTTTAGGGGGCTACACCTTC. This encodes CASSQGGLGGYTF.

This clone was seen ten or more times. The same CDR3 also results from other DNA sequences found in this sample. The rearrangement joins TRBV7-9 to TRBJ2-3; the D gene is possibly TRBD2 (5 bases). The CDR3 has 14 amino acids. Trimming stripped 1 base from V and 4 bases from J, with 9 bases between. The germline V gene has CDR1 SEHNR and CDR2 FQNEAQ (reference sequence). DNA for the CDR3: TGTGCCAGCAGCTTAGGTGGAGGATCAGATACGCAGTATTTT. This codes for CASSLGGGSDTQYF.

This sequence joins TRBV9 and TRBJ2-1; D is unclear. Germline V gene sequence: CDR1 SGDLS, CDR2 YYNGEE. Trimming left V 0 bases short and J 7 bases short, with 8 bases between. CDR3 length: 13 amino acids. Here the CDR3 DNA reads TGTGCCAGCAGCGTAGGCTTCACGAATGAGCAGTTCTTC. Its protein is CASSVGFTNEQFF.

J is TRBJ1-2 and V is TRBV4-1, with 7 nucleotides matching TRBD1. The CDR3 is 17 residues long. V lost 4 bases to trimming and J lost 4 bases; unmatched junction nucleotides: 15. Germline V gene lookup returns CDR1 MGHRA and CDR2 YSYEKL. CDR3 DNA: TGCGCCAGCAGCCTAAGACAGGGCCGGGTTCTAGCCTATGGCTACACCTTC. Translation gives CASSLRQGRVLAYGYTF.

As regards this clone: The germline gene is not matched at one end of the junction; a read error may be the cause. The rearrangement links TRBV7-7 to TRBJ2-7; D is unresolved. The CDR3 covers 13 residues. The germline gives CDR1 SSHAT, CDR2 FNYEAQ (reference sequence). The CDR3 DNA is TGTGCTAGCAGCTTAGCCGACGGGTACGAGCAGTACTTC. Protein sequence: CASSLADGYEQYF.

The CDR3 spells CASSLYGPGEYYNEQFF. The CDR3 nucleotides are TGTGCCAGCAGTTTATACGGTCCAGGGGAATACTACAATGAGCAGTTCTTC. This chain uses TRBV27 with TRBJ2-1; possibly TRBD1 for D (6 bases). CDR1 is MNHEY and CDR2 is SMNVEV in the germline V gene (reference sequence). Trimming pared 1 base from V and 3 bases from J, leaving 16 bases between. The CDR3 runs to 17 residues.

The V and J genes are TRBV29-1 and TRBJ2-2; D not resolved. The germline CDR1 and CDR2 sequences are SQVTM and ANQGSEA. The CDR3 has 13 amino acids. V was trimmed by 7 bases and J by 1 base, leaving 10 bases between them. The CDR3 here is CSGLGENTGELFF. The CDR3 DNA is TGCAGCGGGCTAGGAGAGAACACCGGGGAGCTGTTTTTT.